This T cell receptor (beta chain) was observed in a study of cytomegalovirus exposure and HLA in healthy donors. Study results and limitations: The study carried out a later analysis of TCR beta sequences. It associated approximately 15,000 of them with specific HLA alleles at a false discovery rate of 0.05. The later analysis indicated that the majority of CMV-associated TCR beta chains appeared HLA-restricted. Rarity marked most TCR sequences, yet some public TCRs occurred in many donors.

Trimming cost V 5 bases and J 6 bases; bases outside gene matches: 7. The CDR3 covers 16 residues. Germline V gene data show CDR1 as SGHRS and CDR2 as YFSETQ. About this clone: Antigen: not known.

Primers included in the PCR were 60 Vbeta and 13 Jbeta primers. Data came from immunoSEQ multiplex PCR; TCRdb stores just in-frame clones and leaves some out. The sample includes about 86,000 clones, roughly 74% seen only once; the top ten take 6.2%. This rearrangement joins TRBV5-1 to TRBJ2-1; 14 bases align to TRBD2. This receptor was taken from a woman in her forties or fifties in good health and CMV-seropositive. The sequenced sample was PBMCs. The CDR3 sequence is CASRGTSGSIFNEQFF. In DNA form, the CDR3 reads TGCGCCAGCAGGGGGACTAGCGGGAGTATTTTCAATGAGCAGTTCTTC.